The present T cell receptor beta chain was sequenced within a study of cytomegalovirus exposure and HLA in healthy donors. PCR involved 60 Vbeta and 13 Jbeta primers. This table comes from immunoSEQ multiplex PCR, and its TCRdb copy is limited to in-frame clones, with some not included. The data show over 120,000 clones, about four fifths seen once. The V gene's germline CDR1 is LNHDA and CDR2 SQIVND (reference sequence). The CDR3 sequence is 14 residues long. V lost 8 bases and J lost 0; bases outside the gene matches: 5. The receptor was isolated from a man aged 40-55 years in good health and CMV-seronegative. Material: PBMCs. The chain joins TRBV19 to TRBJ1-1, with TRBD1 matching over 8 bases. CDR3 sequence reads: CASEDRAVNTEAFF. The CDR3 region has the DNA TGTGCCAGTGAGGACAGGGCGGTGAACACTGAAGCTTTCTTT.